The following is a T cell receptor (beta chain) sequence with its context. A junction boundary mismatches the germline segment, possibly from a read error. This entry comes from a study of CD8 T cells in Susac syndrome. The V gene's germline CDR1 is DFQATT and CDR2 SNEGSKA (reference sequence). This CDR3 comprises 15 residues. An amount of RNA that ranged from roughly 0.5 to 1 ug was reverse transcribed with random hexamers. TCRdb re-derived calls from the immunoSEQ multiplex PCR reads in MiXCR, one entry per CDR3 protein. The repertoire includes 25,000 to 30,000 distinct CDR3 sequences, less than 95% of them detected once, and about 0.27% sits in the top ten.

The chain recombines TRBV20-1 with TRBJ1-6; no definite D call. This TCR derives from a human donor in good health. Input material: CD8+ T cells from PBMCs. Written as DNA, the CDR3 is TGCAGTGCACCTCTCCGTCAGCCCTATAATTCACCACTCCACTTT. Translation gives CSAPLRQPYNSPLHF.